The rows below give T cell receptor beta chains drawn from one sample of a study of shared clonotypes between healthy human individuals. Assay: immunoSEQ multiplex PCR; the TCRdb copy retains only in-frame clones and omits some. The sample lists about 990,000 clones; around 78% were seen once. Sequences were obtained from memory CD4+ T cells from PBMCs. The receptor source for this set is a man aged 18 to 35 in good health. Some clones in this sample may be carry-over from other donors' samples. Both conserved end residues are part of each CDR3. Fields, in order: CDR3 protein, CDR3 DNA, J gene, V gene, D gene, clone size. D genes are given only for firm matches. Where a row states a size, it is once, few, many or the class of an expanded clone; other rows omit it.

CASSLEGRLIPLEQYF | TGTGCCAGCAGCTTAGAGGGCAGGCTGATTCCCCTAGAGCAGTACTTC | TRBJ2-7 | TRBV7-6 | NA | NA
CASSLERNTGELFF | TGTGCCAGCAGCTTAGAGCGGAACACCGGGGAGCTGTTTTTT | TRBJ2-2 | TRBV7-2 | NA | once
CSARVVSEQFF | TGCAGTGCTAGAGTGGTTAGTGAGCAGTTCTTC | TRBJ2-1 | TRBV20-1 | NA | few
CASSQTGDINEQFF | TGTGCCAGCAGCCAAACGGGAGACATCAATGAGCAGTTCTTC | TRBJ2-1 | TRBV4-2 | NA | NA
CAISTGLAGGSTGELFF | TGTGCCATCAGTACCGGACTAGCGGGAGGGAGCACCGGGGAGCTGTTTTTT | TRBJ2-2 | TRBV10-3 | TRBD2 | NA
CASSLPQGATDTQYF | TGCGCCAGCAGCTTGCCTCAGGGTGCCACAGATACGCAGTATTTT | TRBJ2-3 | TRBV5-1 | NA | NA
CASSLGLAGLSYEQYF | TGCGCCAGCAGCCTAGGACTAGCGGGCCTCTCCTACGAGCAGTACTTC | TRBJ2-7 | TRBV5-1 | TRBD2 | few
CASSLGGDDGYTF | TGTGCCAGCAGTCTCGGGGGGGACGACGGCTACACCTTC | TRBJ1-2 | TRBV28 | NA | once
CASRDLSGRGNEQFF | TGTGCCAGCAGAGACCTTAGCGGGAGAGGGAATGAGCAGTTCTTC | TRBJ2-1 | TRBV6-5 | TRBD2 | NA
CASSTPRKNNVGQFF | TGTGCCAGCAGTACACCAAGGAAAAACAATGTCGGGCAGTTCTTC | TRBJ2-1 | TRBV11-2 | NA | NA
CASSLRRAGVPYEQYF | TGTGCCAGCAGTCTCCGCCGGGCGGGAGTACCCTACGAGCAGTACTTC | TRBJ2-7 | TRBV27 | TRBD2 | few
CAGGTNSYEQYF | TGTGCCGGGGGGACTAATTCCTACGAGCAGTACTTC | TRBJ2-7 | TRBV7-2 | TRBD2 | NA
CASSSTPGAMNTEAFF | TGTGCCAGCAGCTCTACTCCGGGGGCTATGAACACTGAAGCTTTCTTT | TRBJ1-1 | TRBV28 | NA | NA
CASKSNRAGNTIYF | TGTGCCAGCAAATCTAACAGGGCTGGAAACACCATATATTTT | TRBJ1-3 | TRBV5-4 | NA | NA
CASSTKDRGSYREQYF | TGTGCCAGCAGTACCAAGGACAGGGGGTCTTATAGGGAGCAGTACTTC | TRBJ2-7 | TRBV6-6 | TRBD1 | NA
CAISGTNIGTGELFF | TGTGCCATCAGTGGGACCAATATAGGCACCGGGGAGCTGTTTTTT | TRBJ2-2 | TRBV10-3 | NA | NA
CASSLKTRTRETDTQYF | TGTGCCAGCAGCTTAAAGACTAGGACTAGAGAAACAGATACGCAGTATTTT | TRBJ2-3 | TRBV7-2 | TRBD2 | NA
CASSLLRQGGTEAFF | TGCGCCAGCAGCTTGTTGCGACAGGGGGGCACTGAAGCTTTCTTT | TRBJ1-1 | TRBV5-1 | TRBD1 | NA
CAWSVLGKNTEAFF | TGTGCCTGGAGTGTTCTGGGAAAGAACACTGAAGCTTTCTTT | TRBJ1-1 | TRBV30 | NA | NA
CASSPQGVKTEAFF | TGTGCCAGCTCACCACAGGGAGTAAAGACTGAAGCTTTCTTT | TRBJ1-1 | TRBV18 | NA | few
CASSFLDATYEQYF | TGCGCCAGCAGCTTTCTGGACGCCACCTACGAGCAGTACTTC | TRBJ2-7 | TRBV5-1 | NA | once
CASSYLAGATYEQYF | TGTGCCAGCAGTTACTTGGCAGGGGCTACCTACGAGCAGTACTTC | TRBJ2-7 | TRBV6-5 | NA | NA
CASSGDGSYEQYF | TGTGCCAGCAGTGGGGACGGGTCCTACGAGCAGTACTTC | TRBJ2-7 | TRBV27 | NA | few
CASSLRTGGFSGELFF | TGTGCCAGCAGTTTACGAACAGGGGGTTTTTCCGGGGAGCTGTTTTTT | TRBJ2-2 | TRBV27 | TRBD1 | NA
CASSPGTHYEQYF | TGTGCCAGCAGTCCCGGGACACACTACGAGCAGTACTTC | TRBJ2-7 | TRBV6-6 | NA | once
CATSTSALGGETQYF | TGTGCCACCAGCACTTCGGCACTCGGGGGGGAGACCCAGTACTTC | TRBJ2-5 | TRBV15 | TRBD2 | NA
CASSSIGQGKAFF | TGCGCCAGCAGCTCGATAGGACAGGGGAAAGCTTTCTTT | TRBJ1-1 | TRBV5-1 | TRBD1 | NA
CASSMPGFLNYGYTF | TGCGCCAGCAGCATGCCGGGATTTCTCAACTATGGCTACACCTTC | TRBJ1-2 | TRBV5-1 | NA | NA
CASSDRSNYGYTF | TGTGCCAGCAGCGACAGGTCTAACTATGGCTACACCTTC | TRBJ1-2 | TRBV2 | NA | NA
CASSSPRRSNEKLFF | TGTGCCAGCAGTTCCCCCCGGAGAAGTAATGAAAAACTGTTTTTT | TRBJ1-4 | TRBV28 | NA | NA
CASSSSGPSGANVLTF | TGCGCCAGCAGTTCCTCAGGGCCCTCTGGGGCCAACGTCCTGACTTTC | TRBJ2-6 | TRBV4-3 | NA | NA
CASSSGLAEVYEQYF | TGCGCCAGCAGCTCCGGACTAGCGGAAGTCTACGAGCAGTACTTC | TRBJ2-7 | TRBV5-1 | TRBD2 | NA
CASSLVFGDYNEQFF | TGTGCCAGCAGCTTAGTCTTCGGGGACTACAATGAGCAGTTCTTC | TRBJ2-1 | TRBV11-2 | NA | once
CASSPVVANTEAFF | TGTGCCAGCTCACCCGTCGTAGCAAACACTGAAGCTTTCTTT | TRBJ1-1 | TRBV18 | NA | many
CASSEAKEQYF | TGTGCCAGCAGTGAAGCAAAGGAGCAGTACTTC | TRBJ2-7 | TRBV2 | NA | NA
CASSTNPGVEQFF | TGTGCCAGCTCGACAAATCCTGGGGTTGAGCAGTTCTTC | TRBJ2-1 | TRBV18 | NA | NA
CATSRPPPGSGANVLTF | TGTGCCACCAGCAGACCCCCACCAGGTTCTGGGGCCAACGTCCTGACTTTC | TRBJ2-6 | TRBV15 | NA | NA
CASSNSGSYEQYF | TGTGCCAGCAGTAACTCGGGGTCCTACGAGCAGTACTTC | TRBJ2-7 | TRBV6-1 | NA | NA
CASSALIGFYEQYF | TGTGCCAGCAGCGCGCTAATAGGTTTCTACGAGCAGTACTTC | TRBJ2-7 | TRBV14 | NA | NA
CASSIPGLSNTIYF | TGTGCCAGCAGCATACCCGGGCTATCGAACACCATATATTTT | TRBJ1-3 | TRBV7-3 | NA | NA
CASSLTGRLGDLPPSYEQYF | TGTGCCAGCAGCTTGACCGGACGGTTGGGGGACCTTCCTCCCTCCTACGAGCAGTACTTC | TRBJ2-7 | TRBV5-5 | NA | NA
CSVQREGPTDTQYF | TGCAGCGTACAGCGGGAGGGCCCCACAGATACGCAGTATTTT | TRBJ2-3 | TRBV29-1 | TRBD2 | NA
CASSIGQGAPWAFF | TGTGCCAGCAGTATCGGACAGGGGGCACCTTGGGCTTTCTTT | TRBJ1-1 | TRBV6-5 | TRBD1 | NA
CASSQDGRYEQYF | TGCGCCAGCAGCCAAGACGGCCGGTACGAGCAGTACTTC | TRBJ2-7 | TRBV4-1 | NA | NA
CASSKRSQETQYF | TGCGCCAGCAGCAAACGGAGCCAAGAGACCCAGTACTTC | TRBJ2-5 | TRBV5-1 | NA | NA
CASSVRQDYGYTF | TGTGCCAGCAGTGTTAGGCAAGACTATGGCTACACCTTC | TRBJ1-2 | TRBV2 | NA | NA
CASSLGATDTQYF | TGTGCCAGCAGTCTCGGGGCGACGGATACGCAGTATTTT | TRBJ2-3 | TRBV6-6 | NA | NA
CASSLGPSSWYEQYF | TGTGCCAGCAGCTTGGGGCCGAGTTCTTGGTACGAGCAGTACTTC | TRBJ2-7 | TRBV5-4 | NA | NA
CASSYSLQGAGEKLFF | TGTGCCAGCAGTTACTCCTTACAGGGGGCAGGGGAAAAACTGTTTTTT | TRBJ1-4 | TRBV6-5 | TRBD1 | few
CASSLFERTEAFF | TGCGCCAGCAGCTTGTTTGAACGAACTGAAGCTTTCTTT | TRBJ1-1 | TRBV5-1 | NA | NA
CASSLKPGGYTGELFF | TGTGCCAGCAGCTTAAAACCAGGGGGCTACACCGGGGAGCTGTTTTTT | TRBJ2-2 | TRBV7-3 | TRBD1 | NA
CASSLGWYQETQYF | TGTGCCAGCAGCTTAGGGTGGTACCAAGAGACCCAGTACTTC | TRBJ2-5 | TRBV7-2 | NA | NA
CASSRQGTGTDTQYF | TGTGCCAGCAGCCGACAAGGGACCGGGACTGATACGCAGTATTTT | TRBJ2-3 | TRBV7-3 | NA | NA
CASSLGGGPLPYGYTF | TGTGCCAGCAGCTTGGGAGGGGGGCCCCTTCCCTATGGCTACACCTTC | TRBJ1-2 | TRBV5-4 | NA | NA
CASSLDQGRDEQYF | TGTGCCAGCAGCTTAGACCAGGGGCGGGACGAGCAGTACTTC | TRBJ2-7 | TRBV7-8 | NA | NA
CASSLGQPNTEAFF | TGTGCCAGCAGCTTAGGGCAGCCTAACACTGAAGCTTTCTTT | TRBJ1-1 | TRBV7-2 | NA | NA